This T cell receptor (beta chain) is drawn from a study of T cell changes during pregnancy in multiple sclerosis. This clone was found once. Produced via immunoSEQ multiplex PCR; TCRdb's table is partial and in-frame only. The sample lists about 46,000 clones, about 92% occurring once. Germline assignment: CDR1 SNHLY and CDR2 FYNNEI. V shed 2 bases and J 2 bases; nucleotides not matched to a gene: 5. This CDR3 region has 16 residues. The rearrangement uses TRBV2 and TRBJ2-1; TRBD2 agrees at 8 bases. The sample consisted of peripheral blood, taken in the third trimester of pregnancy. This TCR was recovered from a female donor with multiple sclerosis, enrolled in a pregnancy study. DNA of the CDR3: TGTGCCAGCAGTGAATTACCAGCGGGAGCCTACAATGAGCAGTTCTTC. Translated, it gives CASSELPAGAYNEQFF.